The 30 T cell receptor beta chains listed next were all sequenced from one sample in a study of shared T cell receptors in the human thymus. Some clones are missing from TCRdb's copy, which holds only in-frame ones; the method was immunoSEQ multiplex PCR. Of about 380,000 clones detected, around 93% appear once; the ten largest clones hold 0.02%. The sequenced sample was thymocytes. These receptors were collected from a human donor.

J is TRBJ1-4 and V is TRBV10-3, with D perhaps TRBD1 (5 bases). V gave up 3 bases and J gave up 0 bases, with 11 bases separating them. The germline V gene has CDR1 ENHRY and CDR2 SYGVKD. The CDR3 totals 16 residues. CDR3 nucleotides: TGTGCCATCAGTGATGGGACGGAATCAACTAATGAAAAACTGTTTTTT. Its protein is CAISDGTESTNEKLFF.

CDR3: CASSSPFTVGSYNEQFF. The DNA for the CDR3 is TGTGCCAGCAGCTCCCCCTTCACGGTGGGCTCCTACAATGAGCAGTTCTTC. V is TRBV7-9 and J is TRBJ2-1; D is uncertain. The CDR3 is made up of 17 amino acids. CDR1 and CDR2 from the germline V gene are SEHNR and FQNEAQ (reference sequence). The V end was cut by 4 bases, the J end by 0 bases, with 16 bases between.

The CDR3 loop reads CASSIGKIYEQYF. The CDR3 DNA reads TGCGCCAGCAGCATAGGGAAAATCTACGAGCAGTACTTC. V gene TRBV5-1 combines with J gene TRBJ2-5, with D unclear. The end of the DNA fits TRBJ2-7 better, so the J call may be wrong. CDR1 is SGHRS, CDR2 YFSETQ, per germline. The CDR3 is 13 amino acids.

The chain uses TRBV2 and TRBJ2-2; D remains unclear. The CDR3 is 15 amino acids. The V gene lost 4 bases and the J gene lost 2 bases, with 11 bases spanning the gap. CDR1 and CDR2 (germline): SNHLY, FYNNEI. The CDR3, as DNA: TGTGCCAGCAGTGTTGTCAGTCCCAACACCGGGGAGCTGTTTTTT. This translates into CASSVVSPNTGELFF.

V usage is TRBV19 and J usage is TRBJ2-1, with unresolved D. The CDR3 extends over 12 amino acids. The V gene's germline CDR1 is LNHDA and CDR2 SQIVND (reference sequence). V lost 10 bases to trimming and J lost 7 bases, with 14 bases between them. The CDR3 sequence is CATATHPNEQFF. CDR3 coding DNA: TGTGCCACCGCGACCCACCCTAATGAGCAGTTCTTC.

This clone is a singleton in its sample. The J gene is TRBJ2-3, the V gene TRBV27; 8 bases agree with TRBD2. Unmatched junction bases numbered 7, after V lost 1 base and J lost 1 base. CDR3 length: 17 amino acids. Per the germline V gene, CDR1 is MNHEY and CDR2 is SMNVEV (reference sequence). The CDR3 spells CASSLLVREEGTDTQYF. The DNA of the CDR3 is TGTGCCAGCAGTTTATTGGTGCGGGAGGAGGGCACAGATACGCAGTATTTT.

The J gene is TRBJ2-7, the V gene TRBV6-1; D ambiguous. The CDR3 consists of 13 residues. With 8 bases removed from V and 1 base from J, the gap between germline ends came to 12 bases. The germline CDR1 and CDR2 sequences are MNHNS and SASEGT. This CDR3 reads CASSGQFSYEQYF. As DNA, the CDR3 is TGTGCCAGCTCGGGTCAGTTTTCCTACGAGCAGTACTTC.

This clone was seen only once. The chain carries TRBV7-4 and TRBJ2-5; no definite D call. Germline CDR1 is SGHVT and CDR2 is SQSDAQ. The V end lost 5 bases, the J end lost 1 base, and 11 bases lay between the germline ends. The CDR3 runs to 14 residues. The CDR3 DNA sequence: TGTGCCAGCAGCCCCCCGCCGGTCCAAGAGACCCAGTACTTC. Protein product: CASSPPPVQETQYF. The full variable domain, in which reference TRBV7-4 and TRBJ2-5 provide the parts outside the CDR3, is GAGVSQSPRYKVAKRGRDVALRCDSISGHVTLYWYRQTLGQGSEVLTYSQSDAQRDKSGRPSGRFSAERPERSVSTLKIQRTEQGDSAVYLCASSPPPVQETQYFGPGTRLLVL.

In regard to this clone: The junction does not match germline at one end; this may be a read error. The V gene is TRBV7-7, the J gene TRBJ2-3, with 8 bases fitting TRBD2. Looked up from germline, CDR1 is SSHAT and CDR2 is FNYEAQ (reference sequence). This CDR3 comprises 19 residues. The CDR3 is CASSLWGTSSVRNTDTQYF. CDR3 DNA sequence: TGTGCTAGCAGCTTGTGGGGGACTAGTAGCGTGAGGAACACAGATACGCAGTATTTT.

A single count supports this clone. V usage is TRBV11-2 and J usage is TRBJ1-4; possibly TRBD1 for D (5 bases). The CDR3 runs to 13 residues. The V gene lost 4 bases and the J gene lost 7 bases, with 10 bases spanning the gap. Germline loops: CDR1 SGHAT, CDR2 FQNNGV. The CDR3 DNA reads TGTGCCAGCAGCTACCGGGACCGTGAAAAACTGTTTTTT. As protein: CASSYRDREKLFF. Drawing the rest from reference TRBV11-2 and TRBJ1-4, the complete variable domain is EAGVAQSPRYKIIEKRQSVAFWCNPISGHATLYWYQQILGQGPKLLIQFQNNGVVDDSQLPKDRFSAERLKGVDSTLKIQPAKLEDSAVYLCASSYRDREKLFFGSGTQLSVL.

A few counts support this clone. The genes are TRBV28 and TRBJ1-5; D call uncertain. The ends were cut back, 5 bases at V and 9 bases at J, with 8 bases in the middle. Germline V CDR1 and CDR2: MDHEN, SYDVKM. The CDR3 loop spans 11 amino acids. The CDR3 region has the DNA TGTGCCAGCAGTCCCCTGGGGCCCCAGCATTTT. Its protein product is CASSPLGPQHF.

The gene calls are TRBV27 and TRBJ2-5, with 13 bases matching TRBD2. The CDR3 runs to 15 residues. Per the germline V gene, CDR1 is MNHEY and CDR2 is SMNVEV (reference sequence). V trimming: 6 bases; J trimming: 4 bases; junction bases outside the gene matches: 5. The CDR3 nucleotides are TGTGCCAGCAGATCTACTAGCGGGGGGGGAGAGACCCAGTACTTC. The encoded protein is CASRSTSGGGETQYF.

Turning to this clone: Other DNA sequences within the sample encode an identical CDR3. J is TRBJ1-1 and V is TRBV18, with a weak D call TRBD1 (5 bases). The CDR3 extends over 14 amino acids. V gave up 5 bases and J gave up 0 bases, with 10 bases separating them. Per the germline V gene, CDR1 is KGHSH and CDR2 is LQKENI. The DNA of the CDR3 is TGTGCCAGCTCAACCGACAGACTGAACACTGAAGCTTTCTTT. It translates to CASSTDRLNTEAFF.

The genes are TRBV9 and TRBJ2-7; 13 bases map to TRBD2. This CDR3 region has 22 residues. V shed 4 bases, J shed 3 bases, and the junction held 25 bases outside the gene matches. The germline CDR1 and CDR2 sequences are SGDLS and YYNGEE. Here the CDR3 reads CASSPGTGEGTSGNPFFYEQYF. CDR3 DNA sequence: TGTGCCAGCAGCCCCGGGACAGGGGAAGGGACTAGCGGGAACCCTTTCTTCTACGAGCAGTACTTC.

This clone has just a few counts. This rearrangement joins TRBV19 to TRBJ1-4; perhaps TRBD1 as D (5 bases). The CDR3 runs to 16 residues. V lost 4 bases and J lost 5, with 17 bases in between. In germline, CDR1 is LNHDA, CDR2 SQIVND (reference sequence). The CDR3, as DNA: TGTGCCAGTAGTACTCTCGCCGGGACTGAGAATGAAAAACTGTTTTTT. Protein sequence: CASSTLAGTENEKLFF.

V is TRBV2 and J is TRBJ2-5; D not resolved. Germline V CDR1 and CDR2: SNHLY, FYNNEI. V lost 7 bases and J 9 bases, leaving 12 bases between the germline ends. The CDR3 has 11 residues. The CDR3 DNA reads as TGTGCCAGCACCGTGGATGAGGCCCAGTACTTC. This encodes CASTVDEAQYF.

The chain combines TRBV7-9 with TRBJ2-1; TRBD1 might be the D (5 bases). The CDR3 runs to 16 residues. Germline CDR1 reads SEHNR; CDR2 reads FQNEAQ (reference sequence). Trimming pared 8 bases from V and 3 bases from J, leaving 20 bases between. In nucleotides, the CDR3 is TGTGCCAGCTTAGGGGCCCAAGCCTTCCTCTACAATGAGCAGTTCTTC. Amino acid sequence: CASLGAQAFLYNEQFF.

The chain employs TRBV9 and TRBJ2-7; TRBD1 matches 7 bases. This CDR3 contains 14 residues. V gave up 2 bases and J gave up 4 bases; unmatched junction bases: 6. From germline, CDR1 is SGDLS and CDR2 YYNGEE. This chain's CDR3 is CASSVGTVYYEQYF. The CDR3 DNA reads TGTGCCAGCAGCGTTGGGACAGTTTATTACGAGCAGTACTTC.

Only one count was recorded for this clone. The rearrangement uses TRBV5-1 and TRBJ2-2; TRBD1 is a possible D gene (6 bases). V lost 2 bases and J 5 bases, leaving 16 bases between the germline ends. Germline V gene sequence: CDR1 SGHRS, CDR2 YFSETQ. The CDR3 spans 16 residues. CDR3 coding DNA: TGCGCCAGCAGCTTTATCAGGGGCCGACGAACCGGGGAGCTGTTTTTT. Its protein product is CASSFIRGRRTGELFF.

This chain links TRBV5-1 with TRBJ2-3, with unresolved D. V lost 0 bases, J lost 6 bases, and 5 bases lay in between. The germline V gene encodes CDR1 SGHRS and CDR2 YFSETQ. The CDR3 covers 12 residues. CDR3 in amino acids: CASSLDGDTQYF. The CDR3 bases are TGCGCCAGCAGCTTGGATGGGGATACGCAGTATTTT. Full variable domain (rest looked up from reference TRBV5-1 and TRBJ2-3): KAGVTQTPRYLIKTRGQQVTLSCSPISGHRSVSWYQQTPGQGLQFLFEYFSETQRNKGNFPGRFSGRQFSNSRSEMNVSTLELGDSALYLCASSLDGDTQYFGPGTRLTVL.

V is TRBV5-4 and J is TRBJ2-7, with TRBD1 matching 10 bases. CDR1 is SGHNT and CDR2 is YYREEE in the germline V gene (reference sequence). This CDR3 spans 18 amino acids. V lost 4 bases and J lost 3; bases outside the gene matches: 16. The CDR3 spells CASSPGQGIATPDYEQYF. The DNA of the CDR3 is TGTGCCAGCAGCCCGGGACAGGGGATCGCCACACCCGACTACGAGCAGTACTTC.

This chain links TRBV5-8 with TRBJ2-7, with 9 bases that match TRBD2. There are 19 residues in the CDR3. The V and J ends lost 0 bases and 3 bases, in that order; junction bases with no gene match: 16. In germline, CDR1 is SGHTS, CDR2 YDEGEE. The CDR3 nucleotides read TGTGCCAGCAGCTTGGTTGGTAGCGGGGGCCCCCCATCGAACTACGAGCAGTACTTC. Protein sequence: CASSLVGSGGPPSNYEQYF.

V usage is TRBV6-6 and J usage is TRBJ1-4; D gene uncertain. V dropped 6 bases and J dropped 8 bases, with 13 bases sitting between them. The CDR3 is 13 residues long. CDR1 is MNHNY and CDR2 is SVGAGI in the germline V gene (reference sequence). The CDR3 DNA follows: TGTGCCAGCAGGGTCAGCGGTCACGAAAAACTGTTTTTT. This sequence encodes CASRVSGHEKLFF.

The chain uses TRBV30 and TRBJ2-7; 8 bases line up with TRBD2. The CDR3 extends over 16 amino acids. V shed 4 bases, J shed 5 bases, and the junction held 16 bases outside the gene matches. Germline-derived CDR1 and CDR2 are GTSNPN and SVGIG (reference sequence). CDR3: CAWKPGRQRESNEQYF. CDR3 nucleotide sequence: TGTGCCTGGAAACCGGGGCGGCAGCGGGAGTCCAACGAGCAGTACTTC. Full variable domain (outside the CDR3, taken from reference TRBV30 and TRBJ2-7): SQTIHQWPATLVQPVGSPLSLECTVEGTSNPNLYWYRQAAGRGLQLLFYSVGIGQISSEVPQNLSASRPQDRQFILSSKKLLLSDSGFYLCAWKPGRQRESNEQYFGPGTRLTVT.

This chain uses TRBV5-6 with TRBJ2-7; possibly TRBD2 for D (5 bases). CDR1 is SGHDT and CDR2 is YYEEEE in the germline V gene. V gave up 4 bases and J gave up 2 bases, with 16 bases separating them. CDR3 length equals 15 residues. In DNA, the CDR3 is TGTGCCAGCAGCACCGGACTCACCCCCGCCTACGAGCAGTACTTC. The encoded protein is CASSTGLTPAYEQYF.

This chain uses TRBV9 with TRBJ2-3, with D perhaps TRBD2 (6 bases). With 1 base removed from V and 2 bases from J, the gap between germline ends came to 17 bases. Germline CDR1 is SGDLS and CDR2 is YYNGEE. This CDR3 has 17 amino acids. The CDR3 loop reads CASSVHDSREVTDTQYF. CDR3 nucleotides: TGTGCCAGCAGCGTACACGACAGCAGGGAGGTCACAGATACGCAGTATTTT.

The rearrangement joins TRBV5-5 to TRBJ1-5, with D possibly matching TRBD1 (5 bases). The germline gives CDR1 SGHKS, CDR2 YYEKEE (reference sequence). V was shortened by 2 bases and J by 1 base, with 10 bases between the two germline ends. The CDR3 loop spans 15 amino acids. CDR3 nucleotide sequence: TGTGCCAGCAGCTTCAGGGAGGGGAGCAATCAGCCCCAGCATTTT. Amino acids: CASSFREGSNQPQHF.

This sequence joins TRBV2 and TRBJ2-7; TRBD2 matches 11 bases. J lost 0 bases, V lost 5 bases, and 0 bases had no gene match. CDR1 SNHLY and CDR2 FYNNEI come from the germline V gene. This CDR3 has 14 amino acids. This chain's CDR3 is CASSTSGSSYEQYF. CDR3 coding DNA: TGTGCCAGCAGTACTAGCGGGAGCTCCTACGAGCAGTACTTC.

This clone occurred once. The chain carries TRBV28 and TRBJ2-3; a weak D match, TRBD2 (5 bases). The V gene's germline CDR1 is MDHEN and CDR2 SYDVKM. The CDR3 totals 13 residues. Trimming took off 7 bases at V and 6 bases at J, with 14 bases between the two ends. The CDR3 spells CASIPSGNDTQYF. The CDR3 nucleotides are TGTGCCAGCATCCCGAGCGGAAACGATACGCAGTATTTT. The whole variable domain, remainder taken from reference TRBV28 and TRBJ2-3, is DVKVTQSSRYLVKRTGEKVFLECVQDMDHENMFWYRQDPGLGLRLIYFSYDVKMKEKGDIPEGYSVSREKKERFSLILESASTNQTSMYLCASIPSGNDTQYFGPGTRLTVL.

This clone was observed a single time. The gene calls are TRBV28 and TRBJ1-2, with D possibly TRBD1 on 6 matching bases. The CDR3 has 15 amino acids. V dropped 5 bases and J dropped 6 bases, with 19 bases sitting between them. Germline loops: CDR1 MDHEN, CDR2 SYDVKM. Here the CDR3 DNA reads TGTGCCAGCAGTCCGCGACAGGAAGAAAATGATGGCTACACCTTC. This sequence encodes CASSPRQEENDGYTF.